A single sample is the source of the 10 T cell receptor beta chains below, sequenced in a study of T cell responses to AZD1222 COVID-19 vaccine. Sequenced by immunoSEQ multiplex PCR; TCRdb stores in-frame clones only, minus some. The table includes around 150,000 clones, nearly 95% detected once. Sequencing was performed on peripheral blood, taken 28 days after the second AZD1222 dose. The receptors were gathered from an adult who received the AZD1222 COVID-19 vaccine.

In this sample, this clone turned up once. This chain connects TRBV11-2 to TRBJ2-7; 8 bases fit TRBD2. Trimming removed 1 base from V and 0 bases from J; junction bases left unmatched: 8. The CDR3 spans 17 residues. In germline, CDR1 is SGHAT, CDR2 FQNNGV. The DNA for the CDR3 is TGTGCCAGCAGCTTAGTGGCGTCGGCGGGAGGCTCCTACGAGCAGTACTTC. Encoded protein: CASSLVASAGGSYEQYF.

V is TRBV13 and J is TRBJ1-6; the D gene is possibly TRBD1 (6 bases). Trimming pared 2 bases from V and 7 bases from J, leaving 18 bases between. The CDR3 totals 17 residues. Per germline, CDR1 PRHDT and CDR2 FYEKMQ (reference sequence). CDR3 in amino acids: CASSLKPPGGWNSPLHF. CDR3 nucleotide sequence: TGTGCCAGCAGCTTAAAACCCCCCGGGGGCTGGAATTCACCCCTCCACTTT.

V usage is TRBV6-2 or TRBV6-3 and J usage is TRBJ2-1, with 10 bases identical to TRBD1. J lost 9 bases, V lost 5 bases, and 13 bases had no gene match. Germline CDR1 and CDR2: MNHEY and SVGEGT. CDR3 length: 16 residues. CDR3 amino acids: CASSHRDRGYVSEQFF. The CDR3 region has the DNA TGTGCCAGCAGTCATCGGGACAGGGGATATGTGAGTGAGCAGTTCTTC.

V is TRBV7-2 and J is TRBJ2-7, with D possibly being TRBD1 or TRBD2 (5 bases each). V was cut by 5 bases and J by 0 bases, with 14 bases left in between. This CDR3 has 15 residues. CDR1 is SGHTA, CDR2 FQGNSA, per germline. CDR3: CASSPHGTPSYEQYF. In nucleotides, the CDR3 is TGTGCCAGCAGCCCCCACGGGACGCCCTCCTACGAGCAGTACTTC.

This chain uses TRBV28 with TRBJ1-4, with D perhaps TRBD1 (5 bases). V lost 7 bases and J 8 bases, leaving 23 bases between the germline ends. The CDR3 has 16 residues. CDR1 and CDR2 (germline): MDHEN, SYDVKM. CDR3 sequence (DNA): TGTGCCAGCACCCAGGGCGGGAGCAGGGCAGGCGAAAAACTGTTTTTT. Its translation is CASTQGGSRAGEKLFF.

The chain has TRBV14 and TRBJ1-1; the D is unclear. CDR1 is SGHDN and CDR2 is FVKESK in the germline V gene. The V end was cut by 1 base, the J end by 1 base, with 10 bases between. The CDR3 has 15 residues. CDR3 sequence: CASSQAEGRNTEAFF. CDR3 DNA sequence: TGTGCCAGCAGCCAAGCCGAGGGAAGGAACACTGAAGCTTTCTTT.

The chain recombines TRBV3-1 (or the pseudogene TRBV3-2) with TRBJ2-5; D ambiguous. Trimming took 0 bases from V and 1 from J, leaving 9 bases between them. The CDR3 runs to 15 residues. Germline CDR1 LGHDT, CDR2 YNNKEL (reference sequence). In DNA, the CDR3 is TGTGCCAGCAGCCAAGATAAGCCAGTCCAAGAGACCCAGTACTTC. Amino acid sequence: CASSQDKPVQETQYF.

This clone is a singleton in its sample. This chain joins TRBV7-2 and TRBJ2-5, with 13 nucleotides matching TRBD2. CDR1 and CDR2 from the germline V gene are SGHTA and FQGNSA. V shed 0 bases and J 5 bases; nucleotides not matched to a gene: 12. The CDR3 has 19 amino acids. The CDR3 DNA reads as TGTGCCAGCAGCTTAGCCACTAGCGGGAGGGAAGGTCCGAGGGAGACCCAGTACTTC. It codes for CASSLATSGREGPRETQYF.

The chain has TRBV7-8 and TRBJ2-1; D not certain. From germline, CDR1 is SGHVS and CDR2 FQNEAQ. Deletions cut 1 base from V and 3 bases from J, with 4 bases between. CDR3 size: 13 residues. CDR3 loop: CASSLGYYNEQFF. The CDR3 DNA is TGTGCCAGCAGCTTAGGGTACTACAATGAGCAGTTCTTC.

The chain joins TRBV5-3 to TRBJ1-5; D is undetermined. TRBV5-3 has ORF status, its function being uncertain. Between the trimmed V and J ends, which lost 1 base and 3 bases, there was a span of 8 bases. CDR3 length equals 14 residues. The CDR3 is CARSLSRINQPQHF. DNA of the CDR3: TGTGCCAGAAGCTTGTCGCGGATCAATCAGCCCCAGCATTTT.